These 15 T cell receptor beta chains share one sample of origin, sequenced in a study of blood T cell repertoires in COVID-19. Profiled with immunoSEQ multiplex PCR; TCRdb holds only in-frame clones, not every one. The table records approximately 240,000 clones, around nine tenths of them present only once. Sequencing was carried out using PBMCs or T cells enriched from blood (not recorded which). These receptors all stem from a woman under 30 who had recovered from COVID-19.

The chain employs TRBV14 and TRBJ2-1, with TRBD2 identical over 11 bases. CDR1 and CDR2 from the germline V gene are SGHDN and FVKESK. The trim removed 6 bases at V and 15 bases at J, leaving 13 bases unmatched. CDR3 length: 14 amino acids. Here the CDR3 reads CASRHSGRVPRLFF. For the CDR3, the DNA is TGTGCCAGCAGGCATAGCGGGAGGGTCCCCCGACTGTTCTTC.

Details on this clone: This sample also contains other DNA sequences that code for the same CDR3. The chain links TRBV7-2 to TRBJ1-1; D ambiguous. V was clipped by 3 bases and J by 1 base, with 3 bases between them. Germline loops: CDR1 SGHTA, CDR2 FQGNSA. CDR3 length equals 12 residues. This CDR3 is CASSFRNTEAFF. Here the CDR3 DNA reads TGTGCCAGCAGCTTTAGGAACACTGAAGCTTTCTTT.

This chain uses TRBV18 with TRBJ2-1; the D gene is possibly TRBD1 (6 bases). The V gene lost 3 bases and the J gene lost 7 bases, with 13 bases spanning the gap. Germline-derived CDR1 and CDR2 are KGHSH and LQKENI. The CDR3 runs to 14 residues. The CDR3 sequence is CASSPLQGENEQFF. The CDR3 region has the DNA TGTGCCAGCTCACCGTTACAGGGAGAAAATGAGCAGTTCTTC. Drawing the rest from reference TRBV18 and TRBJ2-1, the complete variable domain is NAGVMQNPRHLVRRRGQEARLRCSPMKGHSHVYWYRQLPEEGLKFMVYLQKENIIDESGMPKERFSAEFPKEGPSILRIQQVVRGDSAAYFCASSPLQGENEQFFGPGTRLTVL.

This rearrangement joins TRBV11-3 to TRBJ1-1; D is possibly TRBD1 (6 bases). Germline V gene lookup returns CDR1 SGHNT and CDR2 YENEEA. V lost 0 bases to trimming and J lost 7 bases, with 12 bases between them. The CDR3 loop spans 14 amino acids. The CDR3: CASSLEGADFEAFF. In DNA form, the CDR3 reads TGTGCCAGCAGCTTAGAGGGGGCTGATTTTGAAGCTTTCTTT.

This rearrangement joins TRBV27 to TRBJ1-1; D is undetermined. V lost 3 bases to trimming and J lost 1 base, with 9 bases between them. The CDR3 loop spans 14 amino acids. Per germline, CDR1 MNHEY and CDR2 SMNVEV (reference sequence). CDR3 sequence (DNA): TGTGCCAGCAGTTTTGCGGCTGGGAACACTGAAGCTTTCTTT. Translating gives CASSFAAGNTEAFF.

The CDR3 nucleotides read TGTGCCAGCAGTGCGGACAGGGGCTATGGCTACACCTTC. Translated: CASSADRGYGYTF. The chain recombines TRBV12-3 or TRBV12-4 with TRBJ1-2, with 9 bases that match TRBD1. J lost 4 bases, V lost 5 bases, and 2 bases had no gene match. This CDR3 has 13 residues.

The rearrangement links TRBV2 to TRBJ1-1; no clear D. Trimming stripped 2 bases from V and 8 bases from J, with 9 bases between. The CDR3 length is 12 residues. Per the germline V gene, CDR1 is SNHLY and CDR2 is FYNNEI. The CDR3 sequence: CASSEQAWEAFF. The CDR3 bases are TGTGCCAGCAGTGAACAGGCCTGGGAAGCTTTCTTT.

This rearrangement joins TRBV7-3 to TRBJ1-6; D remains unclear. V was cut by 5 bases and J by 9 bases, with 11 bases left in between. The CDR3 has 13 residues. The germline gives CDR1 SGHTA, CDR2 FQGTGA. The CDR3 here is CASSPGAGSPLHF. For the CDR3, the DNA is TGTGCCAGCAGCCCGGGCGCGGGTTCACCCCTCCACTTT.

V usage is TRBV5-1 and J usage is TRBJ1-5; TRBD1 might be the D (6 bases). The CDR3 runs to 15 residues. V gave up 1 base and J gave up 1 base, with 9 bases separating them. Per the germline V gene, CDR1 is SGHRS and CDR2 is YFSETQ. The CDR3 coding sequence is TGCGCCAGCAGCTTGTCAGGGGCGAGCAATCAGCCCCAGCATTTT. Protein sequence: CASSLSGASNQPQHF.

This chain uses TRBV4-2 with TRBJ2-1; D remains unclear. The germline V gene encodes CDR1 LGHNA and CDR2 YNFKEQ. Trimming left V 2 bases short and J 8 bases short, with 7 bases between. The CDR3 totals 12 residues. This CDR3 is CASSQSSDEQFF. CDR3 in DNA: TGTGCCAGCAGCCAATCAAGCGATGAGCAGTTCTTC.

The CDR3, as DNA: TGTGCCAGCAACAATCCGGGACAGTCCAACACCGGGGAGCTGTTTTTT. Protein sequence: CASNNPGQSNTGELFF. The genes are TRBV7-8 and TRBJ2-2; 7 bases agree with TRBD1. In germline, CDR1 is SGHVS, CDR2 FQNEAQ. This CDR3 has 16 amino acids. The V and J ends lost 7 bases and 2 bases, in that order; junction bases with no gene match: 10.

The CDR3, as DNA: TGTGCCAGCAGCGAAGCGTCCGAAACTGAAGCTTTCTTT. Translating it yields CASSEASETEAFF. This sequence joins TRBV11-2 and TRBJ1-1, with D unclear. CDR3 length: 13 residues. In germline, CDR1 is SGHAT, CDR2 FQNNGV. With 5 bases removed from V and 5 bases from J, the gap between germline ends came to 12 bases.

The rearrangement links TRBV5-4 to TRBJ1-1, with 7 bases aligning to TRBD1. This CDR3 has 15 residues. V trimming: 3 bases; J trimming: 2 bases; junction bases outside the gene matches: 7. Per germline, CDR1 SGHNT and CDR2 YYREEE (reference sequence). This chain's CDR3 is CASSSAGTANTEAFF. The DNA of the CDR3 is TGTGCCAGCAGCTCAGCAGGGACAGCCAACACTGAAGCTTTCTTT.

The rearrangement joins TRBV5-1 to TRBJ1-6; 10 bases are a match to TRBD1. This CDR3 comprises 16 residues. In germline, CDR1 is SGHRS, CDR2 YFSETQ. With 4 bases clipped from V and 7 bases from J, the junction kept 8 bases outside the gene matches. The CDR3 DNA is TGCGCCAGCAGCCTAGGGACAGGGGATACGAATTCACCCCTCCACTTT. Protein sequence: CASSLGTGDTNSPLHF. The whole variable domain, remainder taken from reference TRBV5-1 and TRBJ1-6, is KAGVTQTPRYLIKTRGQQVTLSCSPISGHRSVSWYQQTPGQGLQFLFEYFSETQRNKGNFPGRFSGRQFSNSRSEMNVSTLELGDSALYLCASSLGTGDTNSPLHFGNGTRLTVT.

The chain uses TRBV4-2 and TRBJ1-5, with 7 bases identical to TRBD1. The V and J ends lost 0 bases and 6 bases, in that order; junction bases with no gene match: 11. CDR3 length: 17 residues. The germline CDR1 and CDR2 sequences are LGHNA and YNFKEQ. CDR3 sequence reads: CASSQDRVTGVSQPQHF. CDR3 DNA: TGTGCCAGCAGCCAAGATCGGGTAACAGGGGTTAGTCAGCCCCAGCATTTT.